One sample yielded the 20 T cell receptor beta chains listed below, sequenced in a study of shared clonotypes between healthy human individuals. TCRdb keeps only in-frame clones here, not all; method: immunoSEQ multiplex PCR. The data show roughly 500,000 clones, approximately 79% seen once. Sequenced input: PBMCs. These TCRs come from a woman aged 35 to 49 in good health. Some clones in this sample may be carry-over from other donors' samples.

CDR3 sequence (DNA): TGTGCCATCAGTGAACAGGATCAGCCCCAGCATTTT. It encodes CAISEQDQPQHF. The rearrangement joins TRBV10-3 to TRBJ1-5; possible D gene TRBD1, 5 bases. The CDR3 length is 12 residues. Germline CDR1 and CDR2: ENHRY and SYGVKD. Trimming took off 3 bases at V and 5 bases at J, with 5 bases between the two ends.

The chain is built from TRBV10-2 and TRBJ2-5; a weak D match, TRBD1 (5 bases). The ends were cut back, 3 bases at V and 2 bases at J, with 13 bases in the middle. The CDR3 sequence is 15 residues long. Germline lookup yields CDR1 WSHSY and CDR2 SAAADI. The CDR3 spells CASSEGSRAQETQYF. The CDR3 DNA reads as TGCGCCAGCAGTGAAGGTAGCAGGGCACAAGAGACCCAGTACTTC.

The CDR3 loop is CASTYREAGELFF. CDR3 bases: TGTGCCAGCACGTATAGGGAGGCCGGGGAGCTGTTTTTT. The chain combines TRBV6-5 with TRBJ2-2; the D gene is possibly TRBD2 (6 bases). In germline, CDR1 is MNHEY, CDR2 SVGAGI. The CDR3 loop spans 13 amino acids. The V and J ends lost 7 bases and 6 bases respectively, with 12 bases between them.

For this clone: Possible read error: a much larger clone is one base away. The J gene is TRBJ1-1, the V gene TRBV5-1; D not resolved. Trimming took 7 bases from V and 7 from J, leaving 23 bases between them. This CDR3 spans 15 amino acids. Germline CDR1 is SGHRS and CDR2 is YFSETQ. CDR3 nucleotides: TGCGCCAGCGGCTCCGGCGCTACGGCGTCGCTTGAAGCTTTCTTT. Its translation: CASGSGATASLEAFF. Full variable domain (remainder filled in from reference TRBV5-1 and TRBJ1-1): KAGVTQTPRYLIKTRGQQVTLSCSPISGHRSVSWYQQTPGQGLQFLFEYFSETQRNKGNFPGRFSGRQFSNSRSEMNVSTLELGDSALYLCASGSGATASLEAFFGQGTRLTVV.

This clone came up a few times. The chain's CDR3 is CSARGGAFF. DNA for the CDR3: TGCAGTGCTAGAGGCGGTGCTTTCTTT. The V call is TRBV20-1, the J call TRBJ1-1; no reliable D call. CDR3 length: 9 amino acids. V was cut by 1 base and J by 11 bases, with 5 bases left in between. From germline, CDR1 is DFQATT and CDR2 SNEGSKA (reference sequence).

This chain joins TRBV19 and TRBJ2-1, with D tentatively TRBD2 (6 bases). V was shortened by 5 bases and J by 5 bases, with 22 bases between the two germline ends. The CDR3 is 17 residues long. Germline CDR1 and CDR2: LNHDA and SQIVND (reference sequence). CDR3 in DNA: TGTGCCAGTAGTCCGATCGCCGGGACTCGAGTTAACAATGAGCAGTTCTTC. It codes for CASSPIAGTRVNNEQFF.

V usage is TRBV28 and J usage is TRBJ1-2; 11 nucleotides align to TRBD1. There are 17 residues in the CDR3. Losses at the gene ends were 5 bases for V and 0 bases for J; bases not matched to a gene: 8. Germline V lookup: CDR1 MDHEN, CDR2 SYDVKM. CDR3 bases: TGTGCCAGCAGTCTACCGGGACAGGGGGACCCTAACTATGGCTACACCTTC. Residues: CASSLPGQGDPNYGYTF.

This clone was seen just once. This sequence joins TRBV7-8 and TRBJ1-2; D remains ambiguous. V was trimmed by 5 bases and J by 4 bases, leaving 14 bases between them. From germline, CDR1 is SGHVS and CDR2 FQNEAQ. CDR3 length equals 14 residues. DNA of the CDR3: TGTGCCAGCAGCCGCCGGGAAGCGGTCTATGGCTACACCTTC. This codes for CASSRREAVYGYTF.

V is TRBV7-2 and J is TRBJ1-4, with 7 positions matching TRBD1. The germline V gene encodes CDR1 SGHTA and CDR2 FQGNSA. This CDR3 comprises 16 residues. V trimming: 1 base; J trimming: 0 bases; junction bases outside the gene matches: 2. The CDR3 loop reads CASSLGTGATNEKLFF. The CDR3 DNA reads TGTGCCAGCAGCTTAGGGACAGGCGCAACTAATGAAAAACTGTTTTTT.

The chain employs TRBV7-2 and TRBJ2-1; tentatively, D is TRBD2 (5 bases). In germline, CDR1 is SGHTA, CDR2 FQGNSA. Trimming removed 5 bases from V and 8 bases from J, with 10 bases in between. The CDR3 is 12 residues long. The CDR3 is CASSQLGDEQFF. The CDR3 coding sequence is TGTGCCAGCAGCCAACTAGGTGATGAGCAGTTCTTC.

In this sample, this clone turned up once. V is TRBV11-1 and J is TRBJ2-3; no clear D. The CDR3 consists of 14 residues. Per germline, CDR1 SGHAT and CDR2 FQDESV (reference sequence). Trimming took off 2 bases at V and 3 bases at J, with 9 bases between the two ends. This CDR3 is CASSLFLSTDTQYF. The DNA of the CDR3 is TGTGCCAGCAGCTTATTTCTTAGTACAGATACGCAGTATTTT. Using reference TRBV11-1 and TRBJ2-3 for the parts outside the CDR3, the full variable domain is EAEVAQSPRYKITEKSQAVAFWCDPISGHATLYWYRQILGQGPELLVQFQDESVVDDSQLPKDRFSAERLKGVDSTLKIQPAELGDSAMYLCASSLFLSTDTQYFGPGTRLTVL.

The chain links TRBV28 to TRBJ1-1, with a possible D match to TRBD1 (5 bases). CDR1 and CDR2 (germline): MDHEN, SYDVKM. Deletions cut 5 bases from V and 7 bases from J, with 23 bases between. There are 16 residues in the CDR3. The DNA for the CDR3 is TGTGCCAGCAGTCCGGGGACGTATTTCGGGGAAGATGAAGCTTTCTTT. This translates into CASSPGTYFGEDEAFF. The whole variable domain, remainder taken from reference TRBV28 and TRBJ1-1, is DVKVTQSSRYLVKRTGEKVFLECVQDMDHENMFWYRQDPGLGLRLIYFSYDVKMKEKGDIPEGYSVSREKKERFSLILESASTNQTSMYLCASSPGTYFGEDEAFFGQGTRLTVV.

This chain connects TRBV19 to TRBJ1-2; D possibly corresponds to TRBD1 (5 bases). V lost 8 bases and J lost 8, with 18 bases in between. CDR1 and CDR2 (germline): LNHDA, SQIVND (reference sequence). CDR3 length equals 13 residues. CDR3 residues: CASARRGPQGYTF. CDR3 nucleotide sequence: TGTGCCAGTGCCCGTCGGGGCCCCCAGGGCTACACCTTC.

This chain connects TRBV6-1 to TRBJ2-1; D may be TRBD1 or TRBD2 (5 bases each). CDR3 length equals 17 residues. Germline CDR1 and CDR2: MNHNS and SASEGT. Trimming pared 2 bases from V and 7 bases from J, leaving 21 bases between. The CDR3 is CASSEPTGQGVRNEQFF. DNA of the CDR3: TGTGCCAGCAGTGAACCGACGGGGCAGGGTGTTCGGAATGAGCAGTTCTTC.

V is TRBV6-1 and J is TRBJ2-2; D possibly corresponds to TRBD1 (6 bases). Trimming removed 6 bases from V and 4 bases from J, with 12 bases in between. CDR1 is MNHNS and CDR2 is SASEGT in the germline V gene. The CDR3 loop spans 14 amino acids. DNA of the CDR3: TGTGCCAGCAGCACTCGAGGGGGCACCGGGGAGCTGTTTTTT. This gives the protein CASSTRGGTGELFF.

This clone was observed once. The V and J genes are TRBV2 and TRBJ1-4, with a possible D match to TRBD1 (5 bases). V gave up 3 bases and J gave up 7 bases, with 12 bases separating them. This CDR3 is 14 amino acids long. The germline V gene encodes CDR1 SNHLY and CDR2 FYNNEI. This CDR3 reads CASSDGGWSEKLFF. CDR3 in DNA: TGTGCCAGCAGTGACGGGGGGTGGTCTGAAAAACTGTTTTTT.

CDR3 coding DNA: TGTGCCAGCAGCTCATATAAGGTAGGCGGGACGGCCAATGAGCAGTTCTTC. It encodes CASSSYKVGGTANEQFF. This sequence joins TRBV7-2 and TRBJ2-1; D is possibly TRBD2 (6 bases). The germline V gene has CDR1 SGHTA and CDR2 FQGNSA. The CDR3 has 17 amino acids. V was cut by 4 bases and J by 6 bases, with 22 bases left in between. The complete variable domain, with remaining parts taken from reference TRBV7-2 and TRBJ2-1, reads GAGVSQSPSNKVTEKGKDVELRCDPISGHTALYWYRQSLGQGLEFLIYFQGNSAPDKSGLPSDRFSAERTGGSVSTLTIQRTQQEDSAVYLCASSSYKVGGTANEQFFGPGTRLTVL.

The chain couples TRBV7-9 to TRBJ2-7, with 9 bases lining up with TRBD2. The CDR3 is 14 amino acids. V lost 1 base and J lost 3; bases outside the gene matches: 1. Germline loops: CDR1 SEHNR, CDR2 FQNEAQ (reference sequence). CDR3 sequence (DNA): TGTGCCAGCAGCTTAGGTAGCGGGAGCTACGAGCAGTACTTC. This gives the protein CASSLGSGSYEQYF. The complete variable domain, with remaining parts taken from reference TRBV7-9 and TRBJ2-7, reads DTGVSQNPRHKITKRGQNVTFRCDPISEHNRLYWYRQTLGQGPEFLTYFQNEAQLEKSRLLSDRFSAERPKGSFSTLEIQRTEQGDSAMYLCASSLGSGSYEQYFGPGTRLTVT.

On this clone: A read error may account for a junction end that differs from germline. The chain recombines TRBV11-2 with TRBJ2-1; tentatively, D is TRBD2 (5 bases). This CDR3 is 13 amino acids long. Looked up from germline, CDR1 is SGHAT and CDR2 is FQNNGV. CDR3 DNA sequence: TGTGCCAGCAGCCTAGAGCGGTACAATGAGCAGTTCTTC. It translates to CASSLERYNEQFF.

The chain joins TRBV11-2 to TRBJ1-1; 11 nucleotides line up with TRBD1. The length of the CDR3 is 17 residues. The ends lost 2 bases at V and 1 base at J; junction bases unmatched: 6. Germline loops: CDR1 SGHAT, CDR2 FQNNGV. The CDR3 DNA follows: TGTGCCAGCAGCTTATACGGACAGGGGGCTCCGAACACTGAAGCTTTCTTT. It translates to CASSLYGQGAPNTEAFF.